Below are 23 T cell receptor beta chains sequenced from a single sample in a study of T cell changes during pregnancy in multiple sclerosis. TCRdb's copy holds only in-frame clones and misses some; the assay was immunoSEQ multiplex PCR. In the table there are around 80,000 clones, over 85% of which are singletons. Sequencing was performed on peripheral blood, taken in the second trimester of pregnancy. The receptor set was obtained from a female donor in good health, enrolled as a control in a pregnancy study.

The chain employs TRBV13 and TRBJ2-7, with D perhaps TRBD2 (5 bases). V was trimmed by 3 bases and J by 0 bases, leaving 12 bases between them. The CDR3 sequence is 15 residues long. Germline lookup yields CDR1 PRHDT and CDR2 FYEKMQ (reference sequence). Here the CDR3 reads CASSFPRGDSYEQYF. The CDR3 DNA is TGTGCCAGCAGCTTTCCACGGGGAGACTCCTACGAGCAGTACTTC.

The rearrangement links TRBV4-2 to TRBJ2-1; 8 positions match TRBD2. J was trimmed by 4 bases and V by 1 base; bases with no gene match: 3. Per germline, CDR1 LGHNA and CDR2 YNFKEQ. The CDR3 is made up of 15 amino acids. The CDR3 reads CASSQGGTSYNEQFF. CDR3 DNA sequence: TGTGCCAGCAGCCAAGGGGGGACTAGTTACAATGAGCAGTTCTTC.

The chain carries TRBV29-1 and TRBJ2-3; D is possibly TRBD2 (7 bases). The germline V gene has CDR1 SQVTM and CDR2 ANQGSEA. The CDR3 consists of 13 residues. Trimming took off 7 bases at V and 1 base at J, with 12 bases between the two ends. In nucleotides, the CDR3 is TGCAGCGGGGGGGGGCAGGGCACAGATACGCAGTATTTT. The encoded protein is CSGGGQGTDTQYF.

The sample holds one count of this clone. In the same sample, other DNA sequences code for this CDR3. The J gene is TRBJ1-5, the V gene TRBV2; tentatively, D is TRBD1 (6 bases). Germline CDR1 SNHLY, CDR2 FYNNEI. The germline V and J ends were trimmed by 6 bases and 1 base, with 10 bases remaining between them. This CDR3 is built from 14 residues. The CDR3: CASSSDSSNQPQHF. CDR3 sequence (DNA): TGTGCCAGCAGCTCGGACAGCAGCAATCAGCCCCAGCATTTT.

CDR3 region: CASSPKAGVGEQFF. For the CDR3, the DNA is TGTGCCAGCAGCCCCAAGGCGGGGGTCGGTGAGCAGTTCTTC. The chain joins TRBV7-9 to TRBJ2-1; 7 bases map to TRBD2. CDR3 length equals 14 residues. V lost 5 bases to trimming and J lost 9 bases; unmatched junction nucleotides: 10. Germline V gene lookup returns CDR1 SEHNR and CDR2 FQNEAQ (reference sequence).

As concerns this clone: Other nucleotide sequences from this sample produce the same CDR3. The rearrangement uses TRBV6-1 and TRBJ1-5; D gene ambiguous. Germline V gives CDR1 MNHNS, CDR2 SASEGT. V was clipped by 1 base and J by 2 bases, with 9 bases between them. The CDR3 loop spans 15 amino acids. CDR3 region: CASSEGTGGNQPQHF. DNA for the CDR3: TGTGCCAGCAGTGAAGGAACGGGAGGCAATCAGCCCCAGCATTTT.

Turning to this clone: In the same sample, other DNA sequences code for this CDR3. The CDR3 is CASSLVGSSYNEQFF. CDR3 sequence (DNA): TGCGCCAGCAGCTTAGTCGGGAGCTCCTACAATGAGCAGTTCTTC. The chain carries TRBV5-1 and TRBJ2-1; D is perhaps TRBD2 (6 bases). Trimming cost V 2 bases and J 0 bases, with 9 bases left between them. CDR3 length equals 15 residues. Germline CDR1 and CDR2: SGHRS and YFSETQ.

The DNA of the CDR3 is TGTGCCAGCAGCGCGAGGGCGGGTGGGTACGAGCAGTACTTC. This gives the protein CASSARAGGYEQYF. V usage is TRBV9 and J usage is TRBJ2-7; D is possibly TRBD2 (5 bases). The CDR3 consists of 14 residues. The V end lost 3 bases, the J end lost 4 bases, and 14 bases lay between the germline ends. Germline V gene lookup returns CDR1 SGDLS and CDR2 YYNGEE.

J is TRBJ2-4 and V is TRBV5-1, with D perhaps matching TRBD2 (6 bases). This CDR3 comprises 12 residues. Germline values: CDR1 SGHRS, CDR2 YFSETQ. Deletions cut 5 bases from V and 11 bases from J, with 14 bases between. The CDR3 reads CASSWDSTVQYF. Written as DNA, the CDR3 is TGCGCCAGCAGTTGGGACTCAACGGTTCAGTACTTC.

The genes are TRBV5-6 and TRBJ2-5; TRBD2 agrees at 8 bases. Germline assignment: CDR1 SGHDT and CDR2 YYEEEE. V trimming: 0 bases; J trimming: 5 bases; junction bases outside the gene matches: 9. The CDR3 runs 16 residues. The CDR3 bases are TGTGCCAGCAGCTTGGTTTTGGGACTAGGCTTGGAGACCCAGTACTTC. Its translation is CASSLVLGLGLETQYF.

The J gene is TRBJ2-1, the V gene TRBV25-1; D is uncertain. The CDR3 runs 13 residues. V gave up 5 bases and J gave up 4 bases, with 9 bases separating them. The V gene's germline CDR1 is MGHDK and CDR2 SYGVNS. The CDR3 protein is CASSPSQYNEQFF. CDR3 nucleotides: TGTGCCAGCAGTCCTTCACAGTACAATGAGCAGTTCTTC.

This rearrangement joins TRBV4-2 to TRBJ2-7; perhaps TRBD2 as D (6 bases). The CDR3 runs to 15 residues. Trimming removed 4 bases at V and 0 bases at J, with 13 bases between. Looked up from germline, CDR1 is LGHNA and CDR2 is YNFKEQ. CDR3 residues: CASSLRAGSSYEQYF. CDR3 DNA sequence: TGTGCCAGCAGCCTTAGGGCGGGAAGCTCCTACGAGCAGTACTTC.

V usage is TRBV7-9 and J usage is TRBJ2-7, with 9 bases lining up with TRBD1. The V segment lost 5 bases and the J segment 2 bases; nucleotides outside the gene matches: 7. The CDR3 runs 15 residues. Per the germline V gene, CDR1 is SEHNR and CDR2 is FQNEAQ (reference sequence). The CDR3 DNA reads as TGTGCCAGCAGCCCCTATAGACAGGGGGCCTACGAGCAGTACTTC. This codes for CASSPYRQGAYEQYF.

J is TRBJ2-3 and V is TRBV5-1, with 13 bases matching TRBD2. The CDR3 totals 16 residues. J gave up 0 bases and V 4 bases, and 2 bases lay outside the gene matches. Germline lookup yields CDR1 SGHRS and CDR2 YFSETQ. The DNA for the CDR3 is TGCGCCAGCAGCGTGGGACTAGCGGGGAGCACAGATACGCAGTATTTT. Translation: CASSVGLAGSTDTQYF.

The chain is built from TRBV7-9 and TRBJ2-7; 9 bases agree with TRBD2. Germline lookup yields CDR1 SEHNR and CDR2 FQNEAQ (reference sequence). The trim removed 0 bases at V and 1 base at J, leaving 4 bases unmatched. CDR3 length: 16 residues. CDR3 sequence: CASSLAGTSGSYEQYF. CDR3 sequence (DNA): TGTGCCAGCAGCTTAGCGGGTACTAGCGGGTCCTACGAGCAGTACTTC. The whole variable domain, remainder taken from reference TRBV7-9 and TRBJ2-7, is DTGVSQNPRHKITKRGQNVTFRCDPISEHNRLYWYRQTLGQGPEFLTYFQNEAQLEKSRLLSDRFSAERPKGSFSTLEIQRTEQGDSAMYLCASSLAGTSGSYEQYFGPGTRLTVT.

The genes are TRBV28 and TRBJ1-4, with TRBD1 matching over 7 bases. V was clipped by 4 bases and J by 8 bases; unmatched bases: 4. Germline V lookup: CDR1 MDHEN, CDR2 SYDVKM. The CDR3 is made up of 13 amino acids. The CDR3 loop reads CASSSTGWEKLFF. The CDR3, as DNA: TGTGCCAGCAGTTCGACAGGGTGGGAAAAACTGTTTTTT. The whole variable domain, filled in from reference TRBV28 and TRBJ1-4, reads DVKVTQSSRYLVKRTGEKVFLECVQDMDHENMFWYRQDPGLGLRLIYFSYDVKMKEKGDIPEGYSVSREKKERFSLILESASTNQTSMYLCASSSTGWEKLFFGSGTQLSVL.

This sequence joins TRBV7-2 and TRBJ2-7; TRBD1 agrees at 8 bases. CDR3 size: 16 residues. From germline, CDR1 is SGHTA and CDR2 FQGNSA. The V gene end was trimmed by 3 bases and the J gene end by 0 bases; junction bases not matched to a gene: 7. Here the CDR3 DNA reads TGTGCCAGCAGCTTGTGGGGCGGGACAGGCTCCTACGAGCAGTACTTC. It is translated as CASSLWGGTGSYEQYF.

The chain carries TRBV28 and TRBJ2-3, with TRBD1 identical over 11 bases. The CDR3 loop spans 17 amino acids. The junction had 14 bases not matched to a gene; V was cut back by 6 bases and J by 6 bases. In germline, CDR1 is MDHEN, CDR2 SYDVKM. This chain's CDR3 is CASSPNGQGARKDTQYF. DNA for the CDR3: TGTGCCAGCAGCCCCAATGGACAGGGGGCTCGTAAGGATACGCAGTATTTT.

The J gene is TRBJ2-2, the V gene TRBV9; D not resolved. The ends were cut back, 3 bases at V and 0 bases at J, with 6 bases in the middle. This CDR3 is 14 amino acids long. Germline loops: CDR1 SGDLS, CDR2 YYNGEE. The CDR3 reads CASSGRANTGELFF. The CDR3 bases are TGTGCCAGCAGCGGGAGAGCGAACACCGGGGAGCTGTTTTTT. The variable domain in full, completed from reference TRBV9 and TRBJ2-2, reads DSGVTQTPKHLITATGQRVTLRCSPRSGDLSVYWYQQSLDQGLQFLIQYYNGEERAKGNILERFSAQQFPDLHSELNLSSLELGDSALYFCASSGRANTGELFFGEGSRLTVL.

The rearrangement links TRBV19 to TRBJ1-5, with D hard to call. Trimming removed 5 bases from V and 4 bases from J, with 15 bases in between. There are 15 residues in the CDR3. Germline V gives CDR1 LNHDA, CDR2 SQIVND (reference sequence). The CDR3 region has the DNA TGTGCCAGTAGTGCCGCAGGAATGGAAAATCAGCCCCAGCATTTT. Translation: CASSAAGMENQPQHF. Full variable domain (remainder filled in from reference TRBV19 and TRBJ1-5): DGGITQSPKYLFRKEGQNVTLSCEQNLNHDAMYWYRQDPGQGLRLIYYSQIVNDFQKGDIAEGYSVSREKKESFPLTVTSAQKNPTAFYLCASSAAGMENQPQHFGDGTRLSIL.

The rearrangement links TRBV11-2 to TRBJ2-7, with 8 bases that match TRBD1. Trimming cost V 1 base and J 3 bases; bases outside gene matches: 5. Germline V CDR1 and CDR2: SGHAT, FQNNGV. CDR3 length equals 15 residues. The CDR3 loop is CASSLGQGALYEQYF. The CDR3 region has the DNA TGTGCCAGCAGCTTAGGGCAGGGGGCTCTCTACGAGCAGTACTTC. Supplemented by reference TRBV11-2 and TRBJ2-7, the full variable domain reads EAGVAQSPRYKIIEKRQSVAFWCNPISGHATLYWYQQILGQGPKLLIQFQNNGVVDDSQLPKDRFSAERLKGVDSTLKIQPAKLEDSAVYLCASSLGQGALYEQYFGPGTRLTVT.

With regard to this clone: This sample includes further DNA sequences coding for the same CDR3. V usage is TRBV5-1 and J usage is TRBJ2-7; 7 bases are a match to TRBD1. Unmatched junction bases numbered 4, after V lost 4 bases and J lost 3 bases. This CDR3 comprises 13 residues. CDR1 is SGHRS, CDR2 YFSETQ, per germline. CDR3 sequence: CASSLRDSYEQYF. The CDR3 DNA sequence: TGCGCCAGCAGCCTAAGGGACAGCTACGAGCAGTACTTC.

This chain uses TRBV15 with TRBJ2-2; 13 bases are a match to TRBD2. Losses at the gene ends were 0 bases for V and 5 bases for J; bases not matched to a gene: 0. This CDR3 region has 16 residues. Looked up from germline, CDR1 is LNHNV and CDR2 is YYDKDF (reference sequence). The CDR3 region is CATSRETSGRTGELFF. CDR3 sequence (DNA): TGTGCCACCAGCAGAGAGACTAGCGGGAGGACCGGGGAGCTGTTTTTT.